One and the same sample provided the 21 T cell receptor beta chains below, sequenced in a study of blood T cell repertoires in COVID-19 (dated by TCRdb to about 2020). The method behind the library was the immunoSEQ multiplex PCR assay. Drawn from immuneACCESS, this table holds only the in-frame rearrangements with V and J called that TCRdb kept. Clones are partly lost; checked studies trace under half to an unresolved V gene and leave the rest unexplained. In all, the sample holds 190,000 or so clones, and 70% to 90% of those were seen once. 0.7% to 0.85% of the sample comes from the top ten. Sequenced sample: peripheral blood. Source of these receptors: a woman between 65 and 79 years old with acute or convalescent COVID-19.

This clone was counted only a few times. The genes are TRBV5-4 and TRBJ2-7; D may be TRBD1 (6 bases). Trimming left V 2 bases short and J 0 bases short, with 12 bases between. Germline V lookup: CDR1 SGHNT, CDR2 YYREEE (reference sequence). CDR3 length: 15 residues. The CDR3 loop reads CASSFGRGFSYEQYF. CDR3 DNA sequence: TGTGCCAGCAGCTTCGGCAGGGGATTCTCCTACGAGCAGTACTTC.

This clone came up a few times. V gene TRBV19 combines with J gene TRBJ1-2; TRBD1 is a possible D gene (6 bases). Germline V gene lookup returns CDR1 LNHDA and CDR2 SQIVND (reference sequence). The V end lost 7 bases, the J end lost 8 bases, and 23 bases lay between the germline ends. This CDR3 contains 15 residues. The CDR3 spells CASTYSGQGSVGYTF. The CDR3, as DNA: TGTGCCAGTACTTATAGTGGGCAGGGGTCGGTCGGCTACACCTTC.

The CDR3 is CASSGGGLGTEAFF. The CDR3 DNA reads as TGTGCCAGCAGCGGAGGGGGCCTGGGCACTGAAGCTTTCTTT. V and J are TRBV5-6 and TRBJ1-1, with 7 bases identical to TRBD1. Germline CDR1 SGHDT, CDR2 YYEEEE. V dropped 4 bases and J dropped 4; count of bases not matched to a gene: 7. The CDR3 covers 14 residues.

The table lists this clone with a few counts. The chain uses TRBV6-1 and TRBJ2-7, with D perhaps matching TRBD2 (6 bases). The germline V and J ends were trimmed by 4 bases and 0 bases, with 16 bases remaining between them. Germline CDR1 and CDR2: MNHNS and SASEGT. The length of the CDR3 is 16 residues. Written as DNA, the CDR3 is TGTGCCAGCAGTGGAGAGGCGGGGCCGACCTCCTACGAGCAGTACTTC. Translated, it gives CASSGEAGPTSYEQYF.

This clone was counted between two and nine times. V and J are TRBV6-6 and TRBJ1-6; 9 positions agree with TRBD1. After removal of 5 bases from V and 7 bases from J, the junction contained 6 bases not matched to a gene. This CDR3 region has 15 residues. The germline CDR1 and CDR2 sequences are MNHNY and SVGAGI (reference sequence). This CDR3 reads CASSPPGTGNSPLHF. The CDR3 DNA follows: TGTGCCAGCAGTCCGCCGGGGACAGGGAATTCACCCCTCCACTTT.

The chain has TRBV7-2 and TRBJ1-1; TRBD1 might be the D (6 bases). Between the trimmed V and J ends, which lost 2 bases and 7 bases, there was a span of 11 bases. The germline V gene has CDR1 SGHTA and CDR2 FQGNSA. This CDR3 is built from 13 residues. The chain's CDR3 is CASSLFRGGEAFF. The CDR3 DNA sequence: TGTGCCAGCAGCTTATTTCGAGGGGGTGAAGCTTTCTTT.

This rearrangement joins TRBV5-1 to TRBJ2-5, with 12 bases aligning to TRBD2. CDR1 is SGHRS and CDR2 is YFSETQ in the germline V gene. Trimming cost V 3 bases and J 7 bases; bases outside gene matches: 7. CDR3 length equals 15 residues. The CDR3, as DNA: TGCGCCAGCAGCTCGGGACTAGCGGGCGGGGGGACCCAGTACTTC. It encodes CASSSGLAGGGTQYF.

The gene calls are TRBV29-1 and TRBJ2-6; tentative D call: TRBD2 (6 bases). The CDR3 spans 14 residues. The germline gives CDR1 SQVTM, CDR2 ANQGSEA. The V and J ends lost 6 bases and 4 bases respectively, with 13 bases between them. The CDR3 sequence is CSVGGGSGANVLTF. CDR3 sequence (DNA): TGCAGCGTGGGAGGTGGGTCCGGGGCCAACGTCCTGACTTTC.

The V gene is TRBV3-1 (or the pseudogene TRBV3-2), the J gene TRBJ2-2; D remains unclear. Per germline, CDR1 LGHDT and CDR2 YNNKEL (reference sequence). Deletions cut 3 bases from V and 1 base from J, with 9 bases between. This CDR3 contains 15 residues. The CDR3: CASSHRSWNTGELFF. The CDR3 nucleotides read TGTGCCAGCAGCCACAGGTCCTGGAACACCGGGGAGCTGTTTTTT.

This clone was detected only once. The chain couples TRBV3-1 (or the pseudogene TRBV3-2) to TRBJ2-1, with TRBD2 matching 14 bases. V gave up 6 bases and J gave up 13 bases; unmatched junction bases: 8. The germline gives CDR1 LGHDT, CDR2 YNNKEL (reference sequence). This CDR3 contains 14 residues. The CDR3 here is CASRYRLAGGLQFF. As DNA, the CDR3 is TGTGCCAGCAGATATAGACTAGCGGGGGGGCTTCAGTTCTTC.

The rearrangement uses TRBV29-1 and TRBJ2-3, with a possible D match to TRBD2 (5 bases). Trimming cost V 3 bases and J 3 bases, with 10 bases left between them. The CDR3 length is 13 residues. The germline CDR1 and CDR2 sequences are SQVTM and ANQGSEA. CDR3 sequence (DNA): TGCAGCGTTGATCCGGGGTGGACAGATACGCAGTATTTT. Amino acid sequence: CSVDPGWTDTQYF.

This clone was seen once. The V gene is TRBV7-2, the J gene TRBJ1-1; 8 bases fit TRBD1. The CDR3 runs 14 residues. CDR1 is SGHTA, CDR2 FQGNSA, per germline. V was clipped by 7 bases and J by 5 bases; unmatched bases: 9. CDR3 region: CASNQRQGKTEAFF. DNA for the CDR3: TGTGCCAGCAACCAGAGACAGGGGAAAACTGAAGCTTTCTTT.

The CDR3 region is CASSGRGDQPQHF. The CDR3 bases are TGTGCCAGCAGTGGCAGGGGAGATCAGCCCCAGCATTTT. The chain employs TRBV2 and TRBJ1-5, with TRBD1 as a possible D gene (6 bases). The CDR3 has 13 residues. Germline CDR1 is SNHLY and CDR2 is FYNNEI. The V gene lost 4 bases and the J gene lost 5 bases, with 9 bases spanning the gap.

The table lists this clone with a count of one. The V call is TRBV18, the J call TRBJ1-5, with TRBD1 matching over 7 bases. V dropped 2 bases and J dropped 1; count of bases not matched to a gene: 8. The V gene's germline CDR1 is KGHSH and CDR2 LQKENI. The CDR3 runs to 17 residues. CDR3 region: CASSPSFGTDSNQPQHF. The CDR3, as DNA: TGTGCCAGCTCACCATCCTTCGGGACAGACAGCAATCAGCCCCAGCATTTT.

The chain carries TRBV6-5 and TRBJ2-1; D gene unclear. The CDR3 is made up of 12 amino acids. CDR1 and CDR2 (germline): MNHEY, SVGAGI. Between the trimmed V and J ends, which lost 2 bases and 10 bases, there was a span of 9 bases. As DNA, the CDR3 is TGTGCCAGCAGTTACGGATCCGGGGAGCAGTTCTTC. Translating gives CASSYGSGEQFF.

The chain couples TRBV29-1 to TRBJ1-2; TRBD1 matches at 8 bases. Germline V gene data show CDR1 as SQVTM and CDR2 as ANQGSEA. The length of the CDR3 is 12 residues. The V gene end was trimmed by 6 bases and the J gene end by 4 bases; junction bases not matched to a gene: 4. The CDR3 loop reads CSVRDRSYGYTF. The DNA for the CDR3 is TGCAGCGTAAGGGACAGGAGCTATGGCTACACCTTC.

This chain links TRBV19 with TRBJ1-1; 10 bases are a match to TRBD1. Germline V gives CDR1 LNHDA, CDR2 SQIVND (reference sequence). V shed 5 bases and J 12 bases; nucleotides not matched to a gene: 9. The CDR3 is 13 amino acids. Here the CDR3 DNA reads TGTGCCAGTAGTTCGACAGGGGGCTCGGAAACTTTCTTT. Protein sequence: CASSSTGGSETFF.

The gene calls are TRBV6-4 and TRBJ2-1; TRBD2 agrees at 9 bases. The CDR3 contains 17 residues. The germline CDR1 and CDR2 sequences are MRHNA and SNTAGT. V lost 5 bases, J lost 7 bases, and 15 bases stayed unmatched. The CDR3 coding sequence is TGTGCCAGCAGTAAACGCTTCGGGACTAGCTTCCTTAATGAGCAGTTCTTC. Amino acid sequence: CASSKRFGTSFLNEQFF.

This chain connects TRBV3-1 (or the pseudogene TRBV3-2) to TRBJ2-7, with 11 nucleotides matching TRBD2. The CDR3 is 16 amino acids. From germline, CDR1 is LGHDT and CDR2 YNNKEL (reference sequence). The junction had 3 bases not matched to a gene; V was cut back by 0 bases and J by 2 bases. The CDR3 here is CASSQDSGGVTYEQYF. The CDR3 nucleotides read TGTGCCAGCAGCCAAGATAGCGGGGGGGTAACCTACGAGCAGTACTTC.

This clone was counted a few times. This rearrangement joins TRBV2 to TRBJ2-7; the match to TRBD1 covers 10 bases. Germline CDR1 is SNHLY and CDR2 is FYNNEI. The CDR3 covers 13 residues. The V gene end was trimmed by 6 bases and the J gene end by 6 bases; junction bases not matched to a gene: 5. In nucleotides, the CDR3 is TGTGCCAGCAGCGGACAGGGGGACGGCGAGCAGTACTTC. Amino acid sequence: CASSGQGDGEQYF.

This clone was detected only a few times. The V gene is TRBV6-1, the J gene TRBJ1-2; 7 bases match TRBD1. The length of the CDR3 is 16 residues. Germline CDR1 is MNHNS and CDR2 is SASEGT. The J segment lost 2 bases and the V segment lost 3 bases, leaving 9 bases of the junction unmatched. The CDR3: CASSDPPGQVNYGYTF. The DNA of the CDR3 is TGTGCCAGCAGTGACCCTCCCGGACAGGTGAACTATGGCTACACCTTC.